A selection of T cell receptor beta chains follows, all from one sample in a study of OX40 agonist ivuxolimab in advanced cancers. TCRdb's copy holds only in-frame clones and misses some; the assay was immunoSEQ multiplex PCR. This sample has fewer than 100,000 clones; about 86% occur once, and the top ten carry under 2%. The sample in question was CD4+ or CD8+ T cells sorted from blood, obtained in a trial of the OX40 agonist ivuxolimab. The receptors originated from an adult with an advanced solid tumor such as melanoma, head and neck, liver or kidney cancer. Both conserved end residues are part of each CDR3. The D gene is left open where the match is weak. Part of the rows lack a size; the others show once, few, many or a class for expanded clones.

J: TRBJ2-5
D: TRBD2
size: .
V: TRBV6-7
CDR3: CASSYNCGGQETQYF
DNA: TGTGCCAGCAGTTATAATTGCGGGGGCCAAGAGACCCAGTACTTC

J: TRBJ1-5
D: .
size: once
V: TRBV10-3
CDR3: CAIGEEARNQPQHF
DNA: TGTGCCATCGGGGAAGAAGCGCGGAATCAGCCCCAGCATTTT

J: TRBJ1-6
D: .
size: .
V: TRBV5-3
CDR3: CARSFLRGDHNSPLHF
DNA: TGTGCCAGAAGCTTTCTCAGGGGTGATCATAATTCACCCCTCCACTTT

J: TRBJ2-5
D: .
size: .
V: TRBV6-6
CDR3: CASQNTQIVQETQYF
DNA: TGTGCCAGCCAGAACACACAGATTGTACAAGAGACCCAGTACTTC

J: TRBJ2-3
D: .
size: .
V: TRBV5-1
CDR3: CASSPDLLGVDTQYF
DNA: TGCGCCAGCAGCCCGGACTTGCTAGGGGTGGATACGCAGTATTTT

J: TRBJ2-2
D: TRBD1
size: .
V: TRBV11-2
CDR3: CASSLEGGANTGELFF
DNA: TGTGCCAGCAGCTTAGAAGGGGGCGCGAACACCGGGGAGCTGTTTTTT

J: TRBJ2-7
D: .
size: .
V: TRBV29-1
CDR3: CSVVRQGGYEQYF
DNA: TGCAGCGTTGTAAGACAGGGAGGCTACGAGCAGTACTTC

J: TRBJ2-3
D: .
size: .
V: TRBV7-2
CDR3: CASLWGAGAFTQYF
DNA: TGTGCCAGCCTCTGGGGGGCTGGAGCTTTTACGCAGTATTTT

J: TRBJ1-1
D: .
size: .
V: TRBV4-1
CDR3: CASSQLSDTEAFF
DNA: TGCGCCAGCAGCCAACTCTCTGACACTGAAGCTTTCTTT

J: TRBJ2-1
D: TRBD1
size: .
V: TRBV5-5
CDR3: CASSSGTGGHEQFF
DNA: TGTGCCAGCAGCTCCGGGACAGGGGGGCATGAGCAGTTCTTC

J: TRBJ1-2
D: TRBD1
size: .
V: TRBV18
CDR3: CASSPPWTGGGYTF
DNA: TGTGCCAGCTCACCACCGTGGACAGGCGGTGGCTACACCTTC

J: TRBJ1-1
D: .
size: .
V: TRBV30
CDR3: CAWSSKGWGAGESTEAFF
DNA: TGTGCCTGGAGTTCAAAAGGTTGGGGGGCCGGGGAGAGCACTGAAGCTTTCTTT

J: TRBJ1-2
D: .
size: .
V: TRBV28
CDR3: CASSGEGGPYYGYTF
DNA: TGTGCCAGCAGTGGGGAGGGGGGGCCCTATTATGGCTACACCTTC

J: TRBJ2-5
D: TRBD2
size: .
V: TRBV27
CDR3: CASSPLAGEGSQYF
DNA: TGTGCCAGCAGTCCACTAGCGGGGGAGGGGTCCCAGTACTTC

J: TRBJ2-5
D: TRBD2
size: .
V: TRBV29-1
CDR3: CSVPILAGGETQYF
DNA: TGCAGCGTTCCCATACTAGCGGGGGGGGAGACCCAGTACTTC

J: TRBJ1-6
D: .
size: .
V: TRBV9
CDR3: CASSVAPGEHSPLHF
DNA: TGTGCCAGCAGCGTAGCTCCAGGGGAGCATTCACCCCTCCACTTT

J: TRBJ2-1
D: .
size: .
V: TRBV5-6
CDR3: CASSLGGFEQFF
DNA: TGTGCCAGCAGCTTGGGGGGGTTTGAGCAGTTCTTC

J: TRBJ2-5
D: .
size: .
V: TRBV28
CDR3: CASSPRWETQYF
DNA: TGTGCCAGCAGTCCAAGGTGGGAGACCCAGTACTTC

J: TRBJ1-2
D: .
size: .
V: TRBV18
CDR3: CASSPLGYGYTF
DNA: TGTGCCAGCTCACCACTCGGCTATGGCTACACCTTC

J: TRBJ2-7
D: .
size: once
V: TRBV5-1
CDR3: CASSAGTGSYEQYF
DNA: TGCGCCAGCAGCGCCGGGACCGGCTCCTACGAGCAGTACTTC

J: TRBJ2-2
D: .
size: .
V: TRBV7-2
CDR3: CASARAGTGELFF
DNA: TGTGCCAGCGCGAGGGCGGGCACCGGGGAGCTGTTTTTT

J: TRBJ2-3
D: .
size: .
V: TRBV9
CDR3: CASSPYRTDTQYF
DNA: TGTGCCAGCAGCCCTTACCGCACAGATACGCAGTATTTT

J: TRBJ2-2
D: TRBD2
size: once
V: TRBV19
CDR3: CASSIIAGGTGELFF
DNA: TGTGCCAGTAGTATAATAGCGGGGGGCACCGGGGAGCTGTTTTTT

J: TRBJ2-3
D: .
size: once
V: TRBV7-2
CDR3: CASSLWYTSTDTQYF
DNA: TGTGCCAGCAGCTTATGGTACACGAGCACAGATACGCAGTATTTT

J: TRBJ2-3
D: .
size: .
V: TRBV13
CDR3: CASSLGTGSRTDTQYF
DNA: TGTGCCAGCAGCTTAGGAACAGGCTCGCGCACAGATACGCAGTATTTT

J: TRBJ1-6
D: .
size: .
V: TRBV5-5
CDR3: CASSLPYPSSPLHF
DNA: TGTGCCAGCAGCTTGCCGTACCCCAGTTCACCCCTCCACTTT

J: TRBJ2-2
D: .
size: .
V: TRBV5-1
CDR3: CASSFDGELFF
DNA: TGCGCCAGCAGCTTCGACGGGGAGCTGTTTTTT

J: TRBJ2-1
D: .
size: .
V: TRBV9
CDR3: CASSVGSTLGYNEQFF
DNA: TGTGCCAGCAGCGTAGGCTCGACCTTAGGCTACAATGAGCAGTTCTTC

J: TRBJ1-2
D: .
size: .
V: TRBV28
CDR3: CAINRWGNYGYTF
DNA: TGTGCCATCAACCGTTGGGGCAACTATGGCTACACCTTC

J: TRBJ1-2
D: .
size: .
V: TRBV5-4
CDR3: CASSQEGPNYGYTF
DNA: TGTGCCAGCAGCCAGGAGGGACCAAACTATGGCTACACCTTC

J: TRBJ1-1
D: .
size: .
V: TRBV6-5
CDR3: CASNTLGGAEAFF
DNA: TGTGCCAGCAATACCCTGGGGGGGGCTGAAGCTTTCTTT

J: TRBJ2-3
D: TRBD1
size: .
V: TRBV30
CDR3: CAWSPRQGASTDTQYF
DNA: TGTGCCTGGAGTCCCCGACAGGGGGCCTCCACAGATACGCAGTATTTT

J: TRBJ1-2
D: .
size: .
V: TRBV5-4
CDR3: CASSFGSQGWGGYTF
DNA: TGTGCCAGCAGCTTTGGTTCGCAGGGGTGGGGTGGCTACACCTTC

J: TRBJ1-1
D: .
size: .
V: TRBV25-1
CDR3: CASSESQVAREAFF
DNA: TGTGCCAGCAGTGAAAGCCAGGTAGCACGTGAAGCTTTCTTT

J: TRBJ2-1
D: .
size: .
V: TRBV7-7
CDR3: CASSPFGGTGNEQFF
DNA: TGTGCTAGCAGCCCCTTTGGGGGAACCGGCAATGAGCAGTTCTTC

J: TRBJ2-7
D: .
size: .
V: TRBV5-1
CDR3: CASSPGLPVTYEQYF
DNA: TGCGCCAGCAGCCCGGGACTGCCGGTCACCTACGAGCAGTACTTC

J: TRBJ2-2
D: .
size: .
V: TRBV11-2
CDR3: CASSLAGTITGELFF
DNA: TGTGCCAGCAGCTTGGCCGGGACAATAACCGGGGAGCTGTTTTTT

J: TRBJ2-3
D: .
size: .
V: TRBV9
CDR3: CASSGRNRDPDTQYF
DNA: TGTGCCAGCAGCGGAAGGAACCGGGACCCAGATACGCAGTATTTT

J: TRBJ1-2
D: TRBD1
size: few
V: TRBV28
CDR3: CASSFGRQGYGYTF
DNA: TGTGCCAGCAGTTTCGGGCGACAGGGTTATGGCTACACCTTC

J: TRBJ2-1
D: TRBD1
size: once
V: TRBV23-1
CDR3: CASSQFRDRERSGNEQFF
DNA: TGCGCCAGCAGTCAGTTTCGAGACAGGGAACGGAGCGGTAATGAGCAGTTCTTC

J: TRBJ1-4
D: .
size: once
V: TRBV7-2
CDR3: CASSPGVGPFEKLFF
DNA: TGTGCCAGCAGCCCCGGTGTCGGTCCTTTCGAAAAACTGTTTTTT

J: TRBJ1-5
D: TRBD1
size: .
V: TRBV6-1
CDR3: CASRELTGAINQPQHF
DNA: TGTGCCAGCAGAGAATTGACAGGGGCTATCAATCAGCCCCAGCATTTT

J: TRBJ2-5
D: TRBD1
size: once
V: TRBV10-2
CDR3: CASEGTGEETQYF
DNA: TGCGCCAGCGAAGGGACAGGGGAAGAGACCCAGTACTTC